This entry lists 10 T cell receptor beta chains sequenced from one sample in a study of tumor-infiltrating lymphocytes in primary liver carcinoma. Co-extracting RNA and DNA was done with about 18-33 mg of unsorted bulk tissue as input. cDNA specific to TCR beta was made from 500 to 650 ng of total RNA, with a constant-region primer employed for priming. A slightly modified ARM-PCR protocol with three nested multiplex PCR rounds produced these TCR beta libraries. The opening two PCR rounds, around 11 cycles each, paired TRBV1-TRBV30 forward primers with a C-beta reverse primer. MiXCR, applied by TCRdb to the multiplex PCR reads, yields one record per CDR3 protein. The sample lists approximately 47,000 distinct CDR3 sequences; 60% to 75% were seen once. The sample was liver tumor tissue from sampling region 3. The subset is: tumor region T3, left-lateral pole. The source is a middle-aged man with primary liver carcinoma and hepatitis B virus infection.

In the case of this clonotype: A much larger clonotype is one base distant, so this may be a read error. This chain links TRBV5-1 with TRBJ1-4; D uncertain. The CDR3 loop spans 13 amino acids. The germline V gene encodes CDR1 SGHRS and CDR2 YFSETQ. CDR3: CASSLGGGERLFF. CDR3 sequence (DNA): TGCGCCAGCAGCTTGGGGGGAGGCGAAAGACTGTTTTTT. Drawing the rest from reference TRBV5-1 and TRBJ1-4, the complete variable domain is KAGVTQTPRYLIKTRGQQVTLSCSPISGHRSVSWYQQTPGQGLQFLFEYFSETQRNKGNFPGRFSGRQFSNSRSEMNVSTLELGDSALYLCASSLGGGERLFFGSGTQLSVL.

Only a few counts were recorded for this clonotype. One base away lies a much larger clone, so this may be a sequencing read error. V usage is TRBV28 and J usage is TRBJ1-5; the D is unclear. Per germline, CDR1 MDHEN and CDR2 SYDVKM. CDR3 length: 16 amino acids. The CDR3 spells CVSRLPGSYSNQPQHF. CDR3 sequence (DNA): TGTGTCAGCAGATTACCCGGGAGCTATAGCAATCAGCCCCAGCATTTT.

To note about this clonotype: The junction does not match germline at one end; this may be a read error. The chain employs TRBV29-1 and TRBJ1-4, with TRBD1 matching 8 bases. This CDR3 has 13 amino acids. Germline CDR1 SQVTM, CDR2 ANQGSEA. CDR3 loop: CSAGQGTNEKLLF. In nucleotides, the CDR3 is TGCAGCGCCGGACAGGGTACTAATGAAAAACTACTCTTT.

With respect to this clonotype: An end of the junction differs from the germline gene, which may be a read error. The chain links TRBV12-3 or TRBV12-4 to TRBJ2-6, with D perhaps TRBD1 (5 bases). This CDR3 spans 16 amino acids. CDR3 DNA sequence: TGTGCCAGCAGTTCATCTTCGCACTCTGGGGCCAATGTCCTGACTTTC. Translation: CASSSSSHSGANVLTF.

As for this clonotype: At one end, the junction sequence differs from germline, possibly due to a read error. The chain combines TRBV6-1 with TRBJ1-2; 7 bases map to TRBD1. In germline, CDR1 is MNHNS, CDR2 SASEGT. CDR3 size: 16 residues. CDR3 DNA: TGTACCAGCATTGAAAGGGTGGATACAGGGGATCATGGCTACACCTTC. This translates into CTSIERVDTGDHGYTF.

The table lists this clonotype with many counts. The J gene is TRBJ2-7, the V gene TRBV30; 7 bases are shared with TRBD2. Per the germline V gene, CDR1 is GTSNPN and CDR2 is SVGIG (reference sequence). This CDR3 region has 13 residues. With V trimmed by 3 bases and J by 0 bases, 2 bases remained unmatched. CDR3 DNA sequence: TGTGCCTGGAGGGGCGGGAGCTCCTACGAGCAGTACTTC. This codes for CAWRGGSSYEQYF.

This clonotype was observed many times. The rearrangement joins TRBV12-3 or TRBV12-4 to TRBJ1-1; no clear D gene. The CDR3 is made up of 14 amino acids. The V end was cut by 2 bases, the J end by 4 bases, with 11 bases between. This CDR3 is CASSLIGERTEAFF. The CDR3 DNA reads as TGTGCCAGCAGTTTAATTGGGGAACGCACTGAAGCTTTCTTT.

This clonotype was detected once. The CDR3 does not close with the conserved phenylalanine or tryptophan, likely indicating a read error. No DNA is shown, since the ends of the CDR3 on it are uncertain; the CDR3 is the one TCRdb lists. The rearrangement links TRBV6-1 to TRBJ2-1; TRBD2 reflects the table's D call only, with no check against the DNA. CDR1 is MNHNS, CDR2 SASEGT, per germline. The CDR3 is 13 residues long, counting both termini. This CDR3 reads CVSSDNGREGSFL.

A note on this clonotype: Possible read error: a much larger clone is one base away. The chain joins TRBV5-1 to TRBJ2-1; 9 positions agree with TRBD1. The CDR3 totals 14 residues. Unmatched junction bases numbered 6, after V lost 6 bases and J lost 5 bases. Germline loops: CDR1 SGHRS, CDR2 YFSETQ. The CDR3 nucleotides are TGCGCCAGCAACCCGGACAGGGGAAACAATGAGCAGTTCTTC. Translation gives CASNPDRGNNEQFF.

In this sample, this clonotype turned up many times. The chain is built from TRBV5-1 and TRBJ2-2; D not certain. Germline V CDR1 and CDR2: SGHRS, YFSETQ. The CDR3 contains 14 residues. V was cut by 5 bases and J by 6 bases, with 14 bases left in between. This CDR3 is CASSRSEQPGELFF. The CDR3, as DNA: TGCGCCAGCAGTCGGTCCGAACAACCCGGGGAGCTGTTTTTT.